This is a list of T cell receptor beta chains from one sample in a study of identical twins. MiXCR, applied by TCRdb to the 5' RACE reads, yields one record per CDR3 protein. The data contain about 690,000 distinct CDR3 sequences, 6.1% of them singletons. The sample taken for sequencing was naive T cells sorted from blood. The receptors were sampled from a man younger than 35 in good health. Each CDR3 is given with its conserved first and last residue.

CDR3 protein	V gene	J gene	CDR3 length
CSVGYANTGELFF	TRBV29-1	TRBJ2-2	13
CASSLEEGADTQYF	TRBV5-1	TRBJ2-3	14
CASSFGGNNSPLHF	TRBV12-3/TRBV12-4	TRBJ1-6	14
CATSRDFPGQVGHEQFF	TRBV15	TRBJ2-1	17
CASKDRGTDTQYF	TRBV6-1	TRBJ2-3	13
CSASLGTSTDTQYF	TRBV20-1	TRBJ2-3	14
CASSGTGGDYEQYF	TRBV18	TRBJ2-7	14
CASSVGRGLGNEQFF	TRBV9	TRBJ2-1	15
CASSPTRLAGATGELFF	TRBV7-8	TRBJ2-2	17
CASATGTGSYEQYF	TRBV27	TRBJ2-7	14
CSAKSGGRGTGELFF	TRBV20-1	TRBJ2-2	15
CSVALTGSNQPQHF	TRBV29-1	TRBJ1-5	14
CASSDAFSSYNEQFF	TRBV25-1	TRBJ2-1	15
CASSLTVLGETQYF	TRBV28	TRBJ2-5	14
CSVDPPDGTDTQYF	TRBV29-1	TRBJ2-3	14
CASSPGVGAVGYTF	TRBV5-1	TRBJ1-2	14
CASNFQGAGQPQHF	TRBV28	TRBJ1-5	14
CATSRGDTTYEQYF	TRBV15	TRBJ2-7	14
CASSSFRSYNEQFF	TRBV19	TRBJ2-1	14
CASSTWDGTSVATGELFF	TRBV6-1	TRBJ2-2	18
CASSIDLRQPQHF	TRBV19	TRBJ1-5	13
CATSDPPGLAGDNEQFF	TRBV24-1	TRBJ2-1	17
CASSYRDRAQETQYF	TRBV6-5	TRBJ2-5	15
CASSRPRNEQFF	TRBV12-3/TRBV12-4	TRBJ2-1	12
CASSQGAGYQETQYF	TRBV4-3	TRBJ2-5	15
CASSYLAGGLNNEQFF	TRBV5-1	TRBJ2-1	16
CASRRDASYEQYF	TRBV5-1	TRBJ2-7	13
CASSLWLGGYNEQFF	TRBV5-6	TRBJ2-1	15
CASVVRSGGTEAFF	TRBV2	TRBJ1-1	14
CASTLTGQGVETQYF	TRBV19	TRBJ2-5	15
CASSPGQGYGNTIYF	TRBV5-6	TRBJ1-3	15
CATSDPVTDSFGAGYTF	TRBV24-1	TRBJ1-2	17